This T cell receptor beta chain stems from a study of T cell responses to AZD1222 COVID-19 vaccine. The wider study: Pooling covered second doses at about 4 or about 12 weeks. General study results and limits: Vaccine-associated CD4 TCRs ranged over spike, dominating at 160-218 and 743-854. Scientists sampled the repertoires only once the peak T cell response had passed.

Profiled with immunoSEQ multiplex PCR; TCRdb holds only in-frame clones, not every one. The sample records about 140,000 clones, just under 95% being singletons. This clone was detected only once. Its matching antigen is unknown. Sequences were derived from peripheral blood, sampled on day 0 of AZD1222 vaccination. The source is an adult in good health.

The CDR3 DNA sequence: TGTGCCAGCAGCGTTAATTTCTATGGCTACACCTTC. It encodes CASSVNFYGYTF. This chain connects TRBV28 to TRBJ1-2; the D is unclear. Deletions cut 6 bases from V and 4 bases from J, with 9 bases between. Germline CDR1 and CDR2: MDHEN and SYDVKM. The CDR3 has 12 amino acids.